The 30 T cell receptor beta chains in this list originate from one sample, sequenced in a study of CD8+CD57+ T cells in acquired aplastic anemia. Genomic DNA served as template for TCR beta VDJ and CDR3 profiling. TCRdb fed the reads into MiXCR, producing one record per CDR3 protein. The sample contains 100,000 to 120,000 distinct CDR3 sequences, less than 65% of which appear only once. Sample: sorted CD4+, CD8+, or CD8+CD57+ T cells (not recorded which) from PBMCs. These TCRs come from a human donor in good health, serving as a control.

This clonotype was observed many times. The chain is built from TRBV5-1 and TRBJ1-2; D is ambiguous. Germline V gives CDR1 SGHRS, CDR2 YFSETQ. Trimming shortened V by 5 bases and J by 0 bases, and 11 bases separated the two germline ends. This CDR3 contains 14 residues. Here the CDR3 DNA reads TGCGCCAGCAGTCCGGGAGAAGCTAACTATGGCTACACCTTC. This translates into CASSPGEANYGYTF.

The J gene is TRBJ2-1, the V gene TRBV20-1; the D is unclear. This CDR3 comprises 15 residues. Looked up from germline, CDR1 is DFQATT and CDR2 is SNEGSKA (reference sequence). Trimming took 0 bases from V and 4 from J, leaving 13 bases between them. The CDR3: CSARDWAEDYNEQFF. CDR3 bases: TGCAGTGCTAGAGATTGGGCAGAAGATTACAATGAGCAGTTCTTC.

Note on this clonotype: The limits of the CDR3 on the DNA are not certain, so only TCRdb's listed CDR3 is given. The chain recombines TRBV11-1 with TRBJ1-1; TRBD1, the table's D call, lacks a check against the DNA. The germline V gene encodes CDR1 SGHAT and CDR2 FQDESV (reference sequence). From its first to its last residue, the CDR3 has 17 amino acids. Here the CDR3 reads CASSLVGQGALGTEALF.

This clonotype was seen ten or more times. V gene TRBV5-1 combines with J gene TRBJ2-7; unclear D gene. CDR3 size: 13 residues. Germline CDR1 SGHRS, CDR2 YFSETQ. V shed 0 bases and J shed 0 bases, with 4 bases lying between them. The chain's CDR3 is CASSLGASYEQYF. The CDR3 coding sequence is TGCGCCAGCAGCTTGGGGGCCTCCTACGAGCAGTACTTC.

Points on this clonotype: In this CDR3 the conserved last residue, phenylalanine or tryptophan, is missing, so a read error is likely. As DNA, the CDR3 is TGCGCCAGCGGCCAAGATGTTGTGGGAAACTATGGCTACACCTCC. Amino acid sequence: CASGQDVVGNYGYTS. The rearrangement joins TRBV4-3 to TRBJ1-2, with D unclear. CDR1 and CDR2 from the germline V gene are LGHNA and YSLEER. The CDR3 is made up of 15 amino acids.

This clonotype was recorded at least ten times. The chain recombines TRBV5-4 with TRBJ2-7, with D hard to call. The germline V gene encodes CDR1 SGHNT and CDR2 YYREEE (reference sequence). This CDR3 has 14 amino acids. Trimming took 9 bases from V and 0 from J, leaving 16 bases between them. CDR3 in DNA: TGTGCCACCGGCGTATCTCACCACTCCTACGAGCAGTACTTC. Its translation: CATGVSHHSYEQYF.

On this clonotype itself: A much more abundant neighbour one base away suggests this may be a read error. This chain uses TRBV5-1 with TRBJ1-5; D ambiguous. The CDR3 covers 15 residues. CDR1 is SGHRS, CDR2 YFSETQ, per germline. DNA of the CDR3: TGCGCCCGCAGCTTGGAAGGAAACTTCAATCAGCCCCAGCATTTT. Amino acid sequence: CARSLEGNFNQPQHF.

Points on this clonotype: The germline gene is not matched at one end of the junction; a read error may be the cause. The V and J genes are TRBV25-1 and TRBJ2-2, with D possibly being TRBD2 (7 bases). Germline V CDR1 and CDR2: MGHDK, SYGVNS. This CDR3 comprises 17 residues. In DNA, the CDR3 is TGTGCCAGCAGTGAGGGGTTCGGAGAAAGGTCCACCGGGGGGCTGTTCTTT. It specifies CASSEGFGERSTGGLFF.

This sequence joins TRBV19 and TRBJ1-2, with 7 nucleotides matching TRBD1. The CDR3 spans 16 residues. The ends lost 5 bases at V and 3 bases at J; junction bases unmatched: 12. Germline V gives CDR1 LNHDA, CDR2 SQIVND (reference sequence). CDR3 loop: CASSRRQGGDDYGYTF. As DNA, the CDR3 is TGTGCCAGTAGTCGTCGACAGGGAGGAGACGACTATGGCTACACCTTC. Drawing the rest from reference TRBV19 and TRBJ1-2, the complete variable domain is DGGITQSPKYLFRKEGQNVTLSCEQNLNHDAMYWYRQDPGQGLRLIYYSQIVNDFQKGDIAEGYSVSREKKESFPLTVTSAQKNPTAFYLCASSRRQGGDDYGYTFGSGTRLTVV.

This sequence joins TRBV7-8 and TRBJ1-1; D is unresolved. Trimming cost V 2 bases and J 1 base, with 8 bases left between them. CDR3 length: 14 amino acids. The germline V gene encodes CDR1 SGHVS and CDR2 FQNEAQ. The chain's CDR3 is CASSLRPSNTEAFF. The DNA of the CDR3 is TGTGCCAGCAGCTTAAGGCCGTCGAACACTGAAGCTTTCTTT.

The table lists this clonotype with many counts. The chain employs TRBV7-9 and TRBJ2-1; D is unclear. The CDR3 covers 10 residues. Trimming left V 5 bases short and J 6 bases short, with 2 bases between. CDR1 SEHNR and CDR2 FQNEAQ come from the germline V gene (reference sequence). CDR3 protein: CASSTNEQFF. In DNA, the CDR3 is TGTGCCAGCAGCACCAATGAGCAGTTCTTC. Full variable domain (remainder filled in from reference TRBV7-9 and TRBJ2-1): DTGVSQNPRHKITKRGQNVTFRCDPISEHNRLYWYRQTLGQGPEFLTYFQNEAQLEKSRLLSDRFSAERPKGSFSTLEIQRTEQGDSAMYLCASSTNEQFFGPGTRLTVL.

The CDR3 region is CAISESGEGRAYEQYF. CDR3 DNA: TGTGCCATCAGTGAGTCCGGGGAGGGTAGGGCCTACGAGCAGTACTTC. The chain uses TRBV10-3 and TRBJ2-7; TRBD2 matches at 7 bases. This CDR3 has 16 amino acids. Trimming took 0 bases from V and 2 from J; bases not matched to a gene: 7. CDR1 is ENHRY and CDR2 is SYGVKD in the germline V gene.

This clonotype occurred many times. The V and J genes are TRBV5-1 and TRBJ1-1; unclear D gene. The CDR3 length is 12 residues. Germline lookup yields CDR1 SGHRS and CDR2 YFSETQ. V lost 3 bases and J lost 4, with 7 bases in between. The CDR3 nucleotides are TGCGCCAGCAGCTCAGGCGGCACTGAAGCTTTCTTT. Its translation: CASSSGGTEAFF.

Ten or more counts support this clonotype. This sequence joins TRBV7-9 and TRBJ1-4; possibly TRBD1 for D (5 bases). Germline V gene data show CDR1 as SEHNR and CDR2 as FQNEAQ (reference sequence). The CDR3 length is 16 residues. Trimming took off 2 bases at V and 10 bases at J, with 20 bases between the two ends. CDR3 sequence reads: CASSLLKTDFSGKLFF. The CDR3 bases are TGTGCCAGCAGCTTACTAAAGACAGACTTCTCAGGAAAACTGTTTTTT.

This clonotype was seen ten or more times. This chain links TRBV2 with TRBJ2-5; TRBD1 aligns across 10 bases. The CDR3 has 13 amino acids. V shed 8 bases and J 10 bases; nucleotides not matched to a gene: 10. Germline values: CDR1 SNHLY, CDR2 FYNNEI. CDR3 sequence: CASETGTGVSQYF. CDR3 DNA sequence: TGTGCCAGCGAGACCGGGACAGGGGTGAGCCAGTACTTC.

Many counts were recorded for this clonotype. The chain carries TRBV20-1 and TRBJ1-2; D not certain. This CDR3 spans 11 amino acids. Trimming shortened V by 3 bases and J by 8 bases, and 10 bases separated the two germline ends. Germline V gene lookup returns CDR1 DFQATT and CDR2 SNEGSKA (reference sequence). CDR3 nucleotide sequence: TGCAGTGCTAGGTTAGGCCCGGGCTACACCTTC. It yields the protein CSARLGPGYTF.

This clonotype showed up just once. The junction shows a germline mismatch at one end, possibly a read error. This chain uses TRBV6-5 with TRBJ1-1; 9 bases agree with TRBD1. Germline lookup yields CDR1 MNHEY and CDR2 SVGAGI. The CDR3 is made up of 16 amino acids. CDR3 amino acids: CASSYGGQGLNTEALF. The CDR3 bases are TGTGCCAGCAGTTACGGGGGACAGGGTTTGAACACTGAAGCTCTCTTT.

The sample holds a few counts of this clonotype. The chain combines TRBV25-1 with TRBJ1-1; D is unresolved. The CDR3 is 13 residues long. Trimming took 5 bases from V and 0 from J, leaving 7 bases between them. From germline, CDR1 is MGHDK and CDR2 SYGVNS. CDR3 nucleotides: TGTGCCAGCAGTCTCCGGGTGAACACTGAAGCTTTCTTT. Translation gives CASSLRVNTEAFF. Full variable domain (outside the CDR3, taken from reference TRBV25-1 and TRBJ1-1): EADIYQTPRYLVIGTGKKITLECSQTMGHDKMYWYQQDPGMELHLIHYSYGVNSTEKGDLSSESTVSRIRTEHFPLTLESARPSHTSQYLCASSLRVNTEAFFGQGTRLTVV.

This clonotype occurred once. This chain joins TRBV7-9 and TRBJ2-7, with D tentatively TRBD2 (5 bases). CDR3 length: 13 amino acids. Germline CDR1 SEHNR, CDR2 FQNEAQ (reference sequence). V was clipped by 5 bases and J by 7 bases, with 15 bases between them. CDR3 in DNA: TGTGCCAGCAGCGTCCCCCCCAGCGGTGAGCAGTACTTC. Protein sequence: CASSVPPSGEQYF.

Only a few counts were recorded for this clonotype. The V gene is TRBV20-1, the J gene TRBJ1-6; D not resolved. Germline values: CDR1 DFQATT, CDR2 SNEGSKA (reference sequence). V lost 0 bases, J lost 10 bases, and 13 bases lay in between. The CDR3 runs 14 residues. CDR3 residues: CSARDSLSGSPLHF. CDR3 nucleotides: TGCAGTGCTAGAGATTCGCTGTCTGGATCACCCCTCCACTTT.

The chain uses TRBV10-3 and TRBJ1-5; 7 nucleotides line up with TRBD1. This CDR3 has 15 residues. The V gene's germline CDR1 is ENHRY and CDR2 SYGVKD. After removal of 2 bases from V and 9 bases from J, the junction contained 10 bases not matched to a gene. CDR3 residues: CAISEGIGGTMPQHF. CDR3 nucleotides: TGTGCCATCAGTGAGGGGATAGGGGGCACGATGCCCCAGCATTTT.

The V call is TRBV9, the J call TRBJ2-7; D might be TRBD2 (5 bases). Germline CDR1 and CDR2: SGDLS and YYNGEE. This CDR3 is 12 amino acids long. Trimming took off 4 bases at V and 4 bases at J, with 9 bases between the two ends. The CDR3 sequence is CASSLAKYEQYF. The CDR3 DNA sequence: TGTGCCAGCAGCTTAGCGAAATACGAGCAGTACTTC.

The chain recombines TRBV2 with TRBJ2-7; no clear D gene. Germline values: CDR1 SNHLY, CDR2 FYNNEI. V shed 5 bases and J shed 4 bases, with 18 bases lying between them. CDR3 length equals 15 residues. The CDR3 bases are TGTGCCAGCAGTTTAGGTCCCGTAGGGAAGTACGAGCAGTACTTC. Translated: CASSLGPVGKYEQYF.

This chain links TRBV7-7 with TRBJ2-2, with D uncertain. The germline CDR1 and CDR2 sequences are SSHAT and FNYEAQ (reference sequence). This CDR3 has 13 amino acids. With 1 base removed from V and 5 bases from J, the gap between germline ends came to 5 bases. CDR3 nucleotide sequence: TGTGCCAGCAGCTTAGGAGAAACCGGGGAGCTGTTTTTT. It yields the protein CASSLGETGELFF.

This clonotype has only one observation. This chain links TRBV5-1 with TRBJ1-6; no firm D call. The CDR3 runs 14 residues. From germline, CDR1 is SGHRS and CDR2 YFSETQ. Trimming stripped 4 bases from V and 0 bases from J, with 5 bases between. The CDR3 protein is CASSRGSYNSPLHF. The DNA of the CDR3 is TGCGCCAGCAGCAGAGGCTCCTATAATTCACCCCTCCACTTT. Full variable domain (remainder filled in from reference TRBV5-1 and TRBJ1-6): KAGVTQTPRYLIKTRGQQVTLSCSPISGHRSVSWYQQTPGQGLQFLFEYFSETQRNKGNFPGRFSGRQFSNSRSEMNVSTLELGDSALYLCASSRGSYNSPLHFGNGTRLTVT.

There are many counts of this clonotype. The CDR3 sequence is CASSDEGEGTSPLHF. The CDR3 DNA is TGCGCCAGCAGTGATGAGGGCGAGGGTACTTCACCCCTCCACTTT. This chain links TRBV10-2 with TRBJ1-6; D remains ambiguous. Germline lookup yields CDR1 WSHSY and CDR2 SAAADI. This CDR3 is 15 amino acids long. V gave up 3 bases and J gave up 9 bases, with 15 bases separating them.

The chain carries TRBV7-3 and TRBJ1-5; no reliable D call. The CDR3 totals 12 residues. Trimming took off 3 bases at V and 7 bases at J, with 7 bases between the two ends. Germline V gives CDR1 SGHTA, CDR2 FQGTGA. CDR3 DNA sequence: TGTGCCAGCAGCTTGTGGGAGCAGCCCCAGCATTTT. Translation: CASSLWEQPQHF. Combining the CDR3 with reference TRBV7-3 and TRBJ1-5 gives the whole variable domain GAGVSQTPSNKVTEKGKYVELRCDPISGHTALYWYRQSLGQGPEFLIYFQGTGAADDSGLPNDRFFAVRPEGSVSTLKIQRTERGDSAVYLCASSLWEQPQHFGDGTRLSIL.

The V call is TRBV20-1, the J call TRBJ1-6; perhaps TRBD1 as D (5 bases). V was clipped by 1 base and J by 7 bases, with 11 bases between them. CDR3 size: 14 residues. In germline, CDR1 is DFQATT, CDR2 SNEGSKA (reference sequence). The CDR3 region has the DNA TGCAGTGCTAGAGGGGGCAGGGAGAATTCACCCCTCCACTTT. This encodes CSARGGRENSPLHF.

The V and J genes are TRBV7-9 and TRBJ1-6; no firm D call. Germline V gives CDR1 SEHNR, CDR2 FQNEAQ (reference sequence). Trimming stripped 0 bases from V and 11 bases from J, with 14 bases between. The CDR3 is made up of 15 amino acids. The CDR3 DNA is TGTGCCAGCAGCTTAGCGGTAGCCGGGCTTCCACCCCTCCACTTT. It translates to CASSLAVAGLPPLHF.

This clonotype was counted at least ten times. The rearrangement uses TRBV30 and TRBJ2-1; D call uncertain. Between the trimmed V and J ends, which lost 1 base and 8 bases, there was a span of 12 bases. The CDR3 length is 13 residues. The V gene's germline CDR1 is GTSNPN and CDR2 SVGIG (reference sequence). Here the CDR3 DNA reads TGTGCCTGGAGTGACCAGGTTGGGCATGAGCAGTTCTTC. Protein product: CAWSDQVGHEQFF.